This T cell receptor (beta chain) was obtained from a study of OX40 agonist ivuxolimab in advanced cancers. At the level of the study: At doses from 0.01 to 10 mg/kg, patients were given intravenous ivuxolimab every 2 weeks. Under the entry rules, prior anti-PD-1, anti-PD-L1 or anti-CTLA-4 therapy was allowed, and 35% to 40% had some. Partial responses were achieved by three patients, of whom one had hepatocellular carcinoma and two had cutaneous melanoma.

From germline, CDR1 is SEHNR and CDR2 FQNEAQ (reference sequence). V gave up 6 bases and J gave up 2 bases; unmatched junction bases: 7. CDR3 length: 14 amino acids. Only in-frame clones appear in the TCRdb table, and some are missing; sequencing was by immunoSEQ multiplex PCR. The sample contains under 95,000 clones, about 83% of which appear only once. J is TRBJ2-7 and V is TRBV7-9; 7 bases are shared with TRBD1. The sequence was obtained from an adult with an advanced solid tumor such as melanoma, head and neck, liver or kidney cancer. This specimen was CD4+ or CD8+ T cells sorted from blood, taken in a trial of the OX40 agonist ivuxolimab. The CDR3 DNA sequence: TGTGCCAGCAGTAGAGGGACAGAAGCCTACGAGCAGTACTTC. It yields the protein CASSRGTEAYEQYF.